These T cell receptor beta chains were read from a single sample in a study of blood T cell repertoires in COVID-19. Produced via immunoSEQ multiplex PCR; TCRdb's table is partial and in-frame only. This sample yields approximately 140,000 clones, of which 80% to 85% are seen a single time; approximately 1.5% belongs to the top ten. Sequences were obtained from peripheral blood. Receptor source: a man in his 60s with acute or convalescent COVID-19. The CDR3 runs from the conserved cysteine through the conserved F or W. A D gene is named only where the DNA matches it firmly. The size field is filled for only some rows; it gives once, few, many or a size class.

clone_size	v_call	j_call	d_call	cdr3_nt	cdr3_aa
.	TRBV14	TRBJ2-7	.	TGTGCCAGCAGCCAAGAAGGGGGTGCCTGGAGAGAGCAGTACTTC	CASSQEGGAWREQYF
.	TRBV5-4	TRBJ1-1	TRBD1	TGTGCCAGCAGCCAGCAGGGGGTCGAGACTGAAGCTTTCTTT	CASSQQGVETEAFF
.	TRBV5-8	TRBJ2-1	TRBD1	TGTGCCAGCAGCTGGGACAGGGGCCGCGAGCAGTTCTTC	CASSWDRGREQFF
.	TRBV19	TRBJ2-1	TRBD2	TGTGCCAGTACCCCTAGCGGGAGTTATGTCGGTGAGCAGTTCTTC	CASTPSGSYVGEQFF
.	TRBV11-2	TRBJ1-2	TRBD1	TGTGCCAGCAGCTTAGGGCCAGGGGGCAGAGGAGGCTACACCTTC	CASSLGPGGRGGYTF
.	TRBV5-1	TRBJ2-5	TRBD2	TGCGCCAGCAGCCCTCTAGCGGGAGTAGGTGAGACCCAGTACTTC	CASSPLAGVGETQYF
.	TRBV19	TRBJ1-1	TRBD1	TGTGCCAGTAGTCCTACAGGGGACACTGAAGCTTTCTTT	CASSPTGDTEAFF
.	TRBV7-8	TRBJ2-7	TRBD1	TGTGCCAGCAGCTTATGGGACCTCAGGGGGACCTACGAGCAGTACTTC	CASSLWDLRGTYEQYF
once	TRBV5-1	TRBJ2-3	.	TGCGCCAGCAGCTTGGCCGGGGGAAATACGCAGTATTTT	CASSLAGGNTQYF
once	TRBV6-5	TRBJ2-5	.	TGTGCCAGCGGGCGTGGCGGGGATCCTGGTGAGACCCAGTACTTC	CASGRGGDPGETQYF
.	TRBV14	TRBJ2-2	TRBD2	TGTGCCAGCAGCCAAGAGGACGGGAGGGCCGGTTTCGGGGAGCTGTTTTTT	CASSQEDGRAGFGELFF
.	TRBV18	TRBJ2-2	TRBD2	TGTGCCAGCTCAACAAAAGGGCAACTAGCGGGAGTGGACACCGGGGAGCTGTTTTTT	CASSTKGQLAGVDTGELFF
.	TRBV28	TRBJ1-1	.	TGTGCCAGCAGCCCTCACCAAAAAGCCTATCGGGTAGCTTTCTTT	CASSPHQKAYRVAFF
.	TRBV7-3	TRBJ2-3	TRBD2	TGTGCCAGCAGCCCCGGGACTAGCGGAAGCACAGATACGCAGTATTTT	CASSPGTSGSTDTQYF
.	TRBV21-1	TRBJ2-7	.	TGTGCCAGCAGCAAACAGACGGGACCGGAACTAGCGGGCACCTCCTACGAGCAGTACTTC	CASSKQTGPELAGTSYEQYF
.	TRBV18	TRBJ2-5	.	TGTGCCAGCTCACAAGAGATGAGAGAGACCCAGTACTTC	CASSQEMRETQYF
few	TRBV4-1	TRBJ1-6	.	TGCGCCAGCAGCCAACAAGGAGGGGTTCCAAATTCACCCCTCCACTTT	CASSQQGGVPNSPLHF
.	TRBV19	TRBJ1-2	TRBD1	TGTGCCAGGACATTCGCTTTAAGACAGGGATTCTATGGCTACACCTTC	CARTFALRQGFYGYTF
.	TRBV9	TRBJ1-1	TRBD1	TGTGCCAGCAGCGAGTCGCCGGGACAGGGGCACACTGAAGCTTTCTTT	CASSESPGQGHTEAFF
.	TRBV11-2	TRBJ2-3	.	TGTGCCAGCAGCTTATCGGGGGTCGGGTTGGGCACAGATACGCAGTATTTT	CASSLSGVGLGTDTQYF
.	TRBV30	TRBJ2-3	.	TGTGCCTGGAGCTCCGGGACTGGTACAGATACGCAGTATTTT	CAWSSGTGTDTQYF
.	TRBV10-3	TRBJ1-2	TRBD1	TGTGCCATCAGTGGATCACCGGGACAGGGGACCCATGGCTACACCTTC	CAISGSPGQGTHGYTF
.	TRBV5-1	TRBJ1-3	TRBD1	TGCGCCAGCAGCCATGACAGGGGGTCTTCTGGAAACACCATATATTTT	CASSHDRGSSGNTIYF
.	TRBV5-1	TRBJ2-1	TRBD1	TGCGCCAGCAGCTTGGCCCAGGGGGACAATGAGCAGTTCTTC	CASSLAQGDNEQFF
.	TRBV6-5	TRBJ1-1	TRBD1	TGTGCCAGCAGGGGGACAGGGTCGAACGCTTTCTTT	CASRGTGSNAFF
.	TRBV19	TRBJ1-5	.	TGTGCCAGTAGTTTGGCGGGGGCATATCAGCCCCAGCATTTT	CASSLAGAYQPQHF
.	TRBV14	TRBJ2-6	TRBD1	TGTGCCAGCAGCCAAGATGGAGGACAGGGGTTGTTCTCTGGGGCCAACGTCCTGACTTTC	CASSQDGGQGLFSGANVLTF
.	TRBV7-3	TRBJ2-1	TRBD2	TGTGCCAGCAGCTTAAGTGGACTAGCGGGAGTTAATGAGCAGTTCTTC	CASSLSGLAGVNEQFF
.	TRBV4-1	TRBJ2-7	TRBD2	TGCGCCAGCAGCCAAGGGCTAGCGGGAATCTACGAGCAGTACTTC	CASSQGLAGIYEQYF
.	TRBV28	TRBJ2-7	TRBD1	TGTGCCAGCAGTTCGGGACAGAACTACGAGCAGTACTTC	CASSSGQNYEQYF
.	TRBV5-1	TRBJ1-6	.	TGCGCCAGCAGCTTGAACAGAAATAATTCACCCCTCCACTTT	CASSLNRNNSPLHF